These 29 T cell receptor beta chains were all obtained from the same sample, sequenced in a study of regulatory T cells in long-lasting Graves disease. Indicated time point: newly diagnosed GD, antithyroid drugs for less than 3 months. Scientists built the TCR library using RNA that was extracted from PBMCs. For TCR beta, libraries came from iRepertoire HTBI primers and Arm-PCR of CDR3 regions. TCRdb fed the multiplex PCR reads into MiXCR, producing one record per CDR3 protein. The sample has around 450,000 distinct CDR3 sequences; roughly 15% are singletons. This sample also appeared in a second study, on T cells in Graves' hyperthyroidism and ophthalmopathy.

The specimen was peripheral blood mononuclear cells (PBMCs), collected at new diagnosis, from a patient treated with antithyroid drugs. The origin of the receptors is a man aged 35-49 years with Graves disease.

This clonotype was counted at least ten times. The CDR3 sequence: CSAPGTSASYEQYF. For the CDR3, the DNA is TGCAGTGCTCCCGGGACTAGCGCTTCCTACGAGCAGTACTTC. The rearrangement links TRBV20-1 to TRBJ2-7; 10 bases match TRBD2. This CDR3 is 14 amino acids long. V dropped 5 bases and J dropped 1; count of bases not matched to a gene: 5. Germline V gene sequence: CDR1 DFQATT, CDR2 SNEGSKA (reference sequence).

V and J are TRBV3-1 and TRBJ1-3; unclear D gene. CDR1 is LGHDT and CDR2 is YNNKEL in the germline V gene (reference sequence). The V end was cut by 0 bases, the J end by 1 base, with 10 bases between. This CDR3 comprises 16 residues. The chain's CDR3 is CASSQEAAGSGNTIYF. The CDR3 DNA sequence: TGTGCCAGCAGCCAAGAGGCGGCGGGTTCTGGAAACACCATATATTTT.

This clonotype occurred many times. CDR3 residues: CASSLAPNRFGGYTF. The CDR3, as DNA: TGTGCCAGCAGCTTAGCCCCGAATAGGTTTGGAGGCTACACCTTC. The rearrangement links TRBV7-8 to TRBJ1-2, with D unclear. CDR3 length: 15 amino acids. CDR1 and CDR2 (germline): SGHVS, FQNEAQ. The ends were cut back, 0 bases at V and 8 bases at J, with 16 bases in the middle.

This clonotype was seen many times. The gene calls are TRBV28 and TRBJ1-1; TRBD1 might be the D (5 bases). The germline V and J ends were trimmed by 2 bases and 6 bases, with 13 bases remaining between them. The CDR3 is made up of 14 amino acids. CDR1 is MDHEN and CDR2 is SYDVKM in the germline V gene. CDR3 bases: TGTGCCAGCAGTTTACTACAGGCGCAGCCTGAAGCTTTCTTT. Amino acid sequence: CASSLLQAQPEAFF.

This chain connects TRBV30 to TRBJ2-2, with TRBD2 matching over 8 bases. This CDR3 comprises 15 residues. The germline gives CDR1 GTSNPN, CDR2 SVGIG (reference sequence). Trimming at V came to 1 base and at J to 8 bases, leaving 9 bases not matched to a gene. The CDR3 DNA reads TGTGCCTGGAGTGGCCCTAGCGGGTCCAAAGGGGAGCTGTTTTTT. Translation: CAWSGPSGSKGELFF.

This clonotype was observed at least ten times. The chain employs TRBV9 and TRBJ2-7; 7 bases map to TRBD2. Germline lookup yields CDR1 SGDLS and CDR2 YYNGEE. Losses at the gene ends were 4 bases for V and 3 bases for J; bases not matched to a gene: 7. The CDR3 runs 14 residues. The CDR3 DNA reads as TGTGCCAGCAGCCCTACTAGCGTTCGCTACGAGCAGTACTTC. It translates to CASSPTSVRYEQYF.

This clonotype was seen a few times. V usage is TRBV14 and J usage is TRBJ2-1; D possibly matches TRBD1 or TRBD2 (5 bases each). V lost 0 bases, J lost 0 bases, and 9 bases lay in between. The germline CDR1 and CDR2 sequences are SGHDN and FVKESK. The CDR3 is 16 amino acids. This CDR3 reads CASSQDWGNSYNEQFF. The CDR3 nucleotides are TGTGCCAGCAGCCAAGATTGGGGGAACTCCTACAATGAGCAGTTCTTC.

This clonotype was seen at least ten times. This chain links TRBV27 with TRBJ2-3; the match to TRBD2 covers 7 bases. After removal of 5 bases from V and 2 bases from J, the junction contained 10 bases not matched to a gene. The CDR3 has 16 amino acids. Looked up from germline, CDR1 is MNHEY and CDR2 is SMNVEV (reference sequence). CDR3 DNA: TGTGCCAGCAGTCAACTAAGCGGGATGATCACAGATACGCAGTATTTT. Translation: CASSQLSGMITDTQYF.

This clonotype has more than one count but fewer than ten. The CDR3 reads CASSPVGQGEQYF. The CDR3 bases are TGTGCCAGTAGTCCCGTGGGGCAGGGCGAGCAGTACTTC. This chain connects TRBV19 to TRBJ2-7, with D tentatively TRBD1 (5 bases). Trimming pared 5 bases from V and 6 bases from J, leaving 14 bases between. Germline-derived CDR1 and CDR2 are LNHDA and SQIVND (reference sequence). The CDR3 runs 13 residues.

The rearrangement links TRBV7-8 to TRBJ1-5; 7 bases fit TRBD1. The CDR3 is made up of 15 amino acids. Germline lookup yields CDR1 SGHVS and CDR2 FQNEAQ. The junction had 3 bases not matched to a gene; V was cut back by 1 base and J by 3 bases. The CDR3 reads CASSLDGTVNQPQHF. The CDR3 DNA reads TGTGCCAGCAGCTTAGACGGGACAGTCAATCAGCCCCAGCATTTT.

The table lists this clonotype with a few counts. The chain uses TRBV6-2 or TRBV6-3 and TRBJ2-3; 7 bases align to TRBD2. Trimming took 5 bases from V and 1 from J; bases not matched to a gene: 9. The CDR3 is made up of 16 amino acids. The germline CDR1 and CDR2 sequences are MNHEY and SVGEGT. CDR3 nucleotides: TGTGCCAGCAGTGACTTAGCGGGTAAAGGCACAGATACGCAGTATTTT. It encodes CASSDLAGKGTDTQYF.

The chain uses TRBV18 and TRBJ2-1, with TRBD1 matching 7 bases. Germline trimming cut 6 bases from V and 1 base from J; bases unmatched to any gene: 9. Germline V gene data show CDR1 as KGHSH and CDR2 as LQKENI. The CDR3 is 16 amino acids. The CDR3 reads CASSLTGYRSYNEQFF. DNA for the CDR3: TGTGCCAGCTCTCTGACAGGGTACAGGTCCTACAATGAGCAGTTCTTC.

This clonotype has a count of ten or more. J is TRBJ2-5 and V is TRBV5-5; no clear D. V was clipped by 4 bases and J by 7 bases, with 14 bases between them. Looked up from germline, CDR1 is SGHKS and CDR2 is YYEKEE (reference sequence). The CDR3 consists of 13 residues. The CDR3 DNA follows: TGTGCCAGCAGCCCGGGCCCAACGGGGACCCAGTACTTC. This encodes CASSPGPTGTQYF.

This clonotype was seen at least ten times. This sequence joins TRBV28 and TRBJ2-1; 9 nucleotides match TRBD2. The ends lost 2 bases at V and 2 bases at J; junction bases unmatched: 7. Germline V lookup: CDR1 MDHEN, CDR2 SYDVKM. The CDR3 contains 17 residues. CDR3 protein: CASSLHSGSGTYNEQFF. CDR3 nucleotide sequence: TGTGCCAGCAGTTTACATAGCGGGAGTGGTACCTACAATGAGCAGTTCTTC.

The chain employs TRBV5-1 and TRBJ2-2; 11 bases are shared with TRBD2. The germline V gene encodes CDR1 SGHRS and CDR2 YFSETQ. CDR3 length equals 15 residues. J lost 6 bases, V lost 4 bases, and 5 bases had no gene match. CDR3 region: CASSLLAGDSGELFF. The CDR3 DNA reads TGCGCCAGCAGCCTACTAGCGGGAGATTCCGGGGAGCTGTTTTTT.

The table lists this clonotype with many counts. V is TRBV30 and J is TRBJ2-1; 14 bases align to TRBD2. Trimming removed 3 bases from V and 4 bases from J; junction bases left unmatched: 5. Germline loops: CDR1 GTSNPN, CDR2 SVGIG (reference sequence). The length of the CDR3 is 16 residues. Written as DNA, the CDR3 is TGTGCCTGGAGCGGGACTAGCGGGAGTGGATACAATGAGCAGTTCTTC. Residues: CAWSGTSGSGYNEQFF. The variable domain in full, with the rest retrieved from reference TRBV30 and TRBJ2-1, is SQTIHQWPATLVQPVGSPLSLECTVEGTSNPNLYWYRQAAGRGLQLLFYSVGIGQISSEVPQNLSASRPQDRQFILSSKKLLLSDSGFYLCAWSGTSGSGYNEQFFGPGTRLTVL.

This clonotype has only a few counts. The V and J genes are TRBV2 and TRBJ2-1; no clear D. Germline V gives CDR1 SNHLY, CDR2 FYNNEI. With 8 bases removed from V and 9 bases from J, the gap between germline ends came to 26 bases. The CDR3 is 16 residues long. CDR3 region: CASPNWTLGESGEQFF. DNA for the CDR3: TGTGCCAGCCCCAATTGGACGCTCGGTGAGAGTGGTGAGCAGTTCTTC.

V gene TRBV7-9 combines with J gene TRBJ2-6, with 11 nucleotides matching TRBD2. The CDR3 is made up of 17 amino acids. V gave up 8 bases and J gave up 4 bases; unmatched junction bases: 10. Germline CDR1 reads SEHNR; CDR2 reads FQNEAQ (reference sequence). The CDR3 coding sequence is TGTGCCAGCCCCCCAGGACTAGCGGGTACCGGGGCCAACGTCCTGACTTTC. Translating gives CASPPGLAGTGANVLTF.

This clonotype was counted many times. This chain connects TRBV29-1 to TRBJ2-7, with 7 nucleotides matching TRBD2. Per the germline V gene, CDR1 is SQVTM and CDR2 is ANQGSEA. Trimming at V came to 7 bases and at J to 0 bases, leaving 6 bases not matched to a gene. The CDR3 sequence is 13 residues long. As DNA, the CDR3 is TGCAGCGCTCTCCGCGGGAGCTCCTACGAGCAGTACTTC. Its translation is CSALRGSSYEQYF.

At least ten counts were recorded for this clonotype. This sequence joins TRBV27 and TRBJ1-1, with 8 nucleotides matching TRBD1. Germline V CDR1 and CDR2: MNHEY, SMNVEV (reference sequence). Unmatched junction bases numbered 8, after V lost 5 bases and J lost 0 bases. This CDR3 has 16 residues. As DNA, the CDR3 is TGTGCCAGCAGTCCTCGGACAGGGAGATTGAACACTGAAGCTTTCTTT. It translates to CASSPRTGRLNTEAFF.

Remarks on this clonotype: A junction boundary mismatches the germline segment, possibly from a read error. The chain is built from TRBV5-8 and TRBJ2-1; 14 bases agree with TRBD2. The end of the DNA fits TRBJ2-5 better, so the J call may be wrong. The length of the CDR3 is 16 residues. Germline V gene lookup returns CDR1 SGHTS and CDR2 YDEGEE. The CDR3, as DNA: TGTGCCAGCGGCTTGGGGACTAGCGGGAGAGCAGAGACCCAGTACTTC. Amino acid sequence: CASGLGTSGRAETQYF.

J is TRBJ2-5 and V is TRBV7-2; TRBD1 agrees at 7 bases. Trimming cost V 5 bases and J 5 bases; bases outside gene matches: 11. CDR1 and CDR2 (germline): SGHTA, FQGNSA. This CDR3 has 15 residues. The CDR3 coding sequence is TGTGCCAGCAGCCCAGGGGGTCAAGGGTCGGAGACCCAGTACTTC. Protein product: CASSPGGQGSETQYF.

This clonotype has only a few counts. J is TRBJ2-2 and V is TRBV15; unclear D gene. Germline CDR1 and CDR2: LNHNV and YYDKDF (reference sequence). The CDR3 spans 15 residues. The V end was cut by 0 bases, the J end by 0 bases, with 5 bases between. The CDR3 loop is CATSRDATNTGELFF. DNA for the CDR3: TGTGCCACCAGCAGAGATGCCACGAACACCGGGGAGCTGTTTTTT.

This clonotype was observed a handful of times. A much more abundant neighbour one base away suggests this may be a read error. V gene TRBV3-1 combines with J gene TRBJ2-1; 11 nucleotides line up with TRBD2. This CDR3 spans 18 amino acids. CDR1 and CDR2 from the germline V gene are LGHDT and YNNKEL (reference sequence). V lost 4 bases and J lost 3; bases outside the gene matches: 11. CDR3 in DNA: TGTGCCAGCAGCCGGTCTAGCGGGAGGCCCGGTCACTACAATGAGCAGTTCTTC. Its protein product is CASSRSSGRPGHYNEQFF.

The chain is built from TRBV6-1 and TRBJ1-5; D is perhaps TRBD1 (5 bases). The CDR3 spans 14 residues. V was trimmed by 4 bases and J by 0 bases, leaving 7 bases between them. The germline V gene has CDR1 MNHNS and CDR2 SASEGT. CDR3 residues: CASSGTRSNQPQHF. DNA of the CDR3: TGTGCCAGCAGTGGGACACGTAGCAATCAGCCCCAGCATTTT.

This clonotype showed up many times. The chain combines TRBV9 with TRBJ2-7, with D tentatively TRBD2 (5 bases). Germline CDR1 and CDR2: SGDLS and YYNGEE. Trimming took off 3 bases at V and 7 bases at J, with 11 bases between the two ends. The CDR3 is 12 amino acids. CDR3 coding DNA: TGTGCCAGCAGCGCCGGGATTGGAGAGCAGTACTTC. Protein product: CASSAGIGEQYF.

Points on this clonotype: A much larger clone is a single base away; this may be a read error. CDR3 sequence reads: CSVDVAGRYEQCF. In DNA, the CDR3 is TGCAGCGTTGATGTGGCGGGACGGTACGAGCAGTGCTTC. The V call is TRBV29-1, the J call TRBJ2-7; weak D call: TRBD2 (6 bases). Germline assignment: CDR1 SQVTM and CDR2 ANQGSEA. The CDR3 sequence is 13 residues long.

This clonotype was observed a few times. J is TRBJ2-7 and V is TRBV29-1; 7 positions match TRBD1. Germline V gives CDR1 SQVTM, CDR2 ANQGSEA. V shed 6 bases, J shed 0 bases, and the junction held 8 bases outside the gene matches. The CDR3 covers 14 residues. The CDR3 sequence is CSVLGQESSYEQYF. The CDR3 region has the DNA TGCAGCGTCCTAGGACAGGAAAGCTCCTACGAGCAGTACTTC.

This chain links TRBV6-2 or TRBV6-3 with TRBJ1-6; no reliable D call. V shed 4 bases and J shed 0 bases, with 7 bases lying between them. There are 15 residues in the CDR3. Germline V gives CDR1 MNHEY, CDR2 SVGEGT. The CDR3 coding sequence is TGTGCCAGCAGTTCACGCAGCTCCTATAATTCACCCCTCCACTTT. Amino acids: CASSSRSSYNSPLHF.